Listed below are T cell receptor beta chains from one sample, sequenced in a study of blood T cell repertoires in COVID-19. Sequenced by immunoSEQ multiplex PCR; TCRdb stores in-frame clones only, minus some. Here the sample spans fewer than 200,000 clones, 65% to 90% being singletons. Sequenced material: peripheral blood. These receptors all stem from a human donor in a cohort sampled during active COVID-19. The CDR3 runs from the conserved cysteine through the conserved F or W.

v_call: TRBV27
cdr3_aa: CASSLSNSYEQYF

v_call: TRBV3-1/TRBV3-2
cdr3_aa: CASSQSETQYF

v_call: TRBV18
cdr3_aa: CASSRSGEGGNSPLHF

v_call: TRBV28
cdr3_aa: CASRASDRGYEQYF

v_call: TRBV7-8
cdr3_aa: CASSLRQGPSETQYF

v_call: TRBV19
cdr3_aa: CASKGGGSLGEQFF

v_call: TRBV6-2/TRBV6-3
cdr3_aa: CASSGRQGYEQFF

v_call: TRBV7-2
cdr3_aa: CASSGGLQGGETQYF

v_call: TRBV9
cdr3_aa: CASSVGQRVPYEQYF

v_call: TRBV18
cdr3_aa: CASSPRSSDYGYTF

v_call: TRBV25-1
cdr3_aa: CASSEEGQGSGRQYF

v_call: TRBV6-5
cdr3_aa: CASSYRTSGKTYEQYF

v_call: TRBV28
cdr3_aa: CASSVGQYNEQFF

v_call: TRBV7-2
cdr3_aa: CASSQTSAFYNEQFF

v_call: TRBV5-4
cdr3_aa: CASSLPLAGTYEQYF

v_call: TRBV5-5
cdr3_aa: CASSLENKGADEQYF

v_call: TRBV7-7
cdr3_aa: CASSPAIGQGGYEQYF

v_call: TRBV19
cdr3_aa: CASSMGTGGGYTF

v_call: TRBV18
cdr3_aa: CASSPRADQSGNTIYF

v_call: TRBV19
cdr3_aa: CASSIGRQGAGAGANVLTF

v_call: TRBV29-1
cdr3_aa: CSATIRGQPQHF

v_call: TRBV23-1
cdr3_aa: CASSQCRPRGTSGRRAGTGTQYF

v_call: TRBV4-2
cdr3_aa: CASSQEDRGDQPQHF

v_call: TRBV28
cdr3_aa: CASVFSEGEANYGYTF

v_call: TRBV7-9
cdr3_aa: CASSFRSAQETQYF

v_call: TRBV5-8
cdr3_aa: CASSQGGANYGYTF

v_call: TRBV10-2
cdr3_aa: CASLLTSGGDTQYF

v_call: TRBV10-3
cdr3_aa: CAIRTNTINTEAFF

v_call: TRBV3-1/TRBV3-2
cdr3_aa: CASSQEHSNYGYTF

v_call: TRBV5-5
cdr3_aa: CASSLGPGGMYEQYF

v_call: TRBV6-2/TRBV6-3
cdr3_aa: CASSYRGGSNQPQHF

v_call: TRBV4-1
cdr3_aa: CASSQGTLRGLNEKLFF

v_call: TRBV27
cdr3_aa: CASSFFPPGQNLGVSGNTIYF